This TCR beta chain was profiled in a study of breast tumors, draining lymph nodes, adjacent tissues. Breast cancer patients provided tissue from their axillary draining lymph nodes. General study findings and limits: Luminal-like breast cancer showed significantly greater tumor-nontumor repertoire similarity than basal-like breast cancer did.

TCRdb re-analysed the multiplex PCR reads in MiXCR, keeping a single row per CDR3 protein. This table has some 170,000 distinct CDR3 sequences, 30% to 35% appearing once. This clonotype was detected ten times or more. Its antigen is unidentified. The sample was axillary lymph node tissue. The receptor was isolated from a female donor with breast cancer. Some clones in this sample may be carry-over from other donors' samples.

The CDR3 loop reads CASSERRGRELFF. CDR3 DNA: TGTGCCAGCAGTGAAAGGCGGGGGAGGGAGCTGTTTTTT. This chain links TRBV6-1 with TRBJ2-2; 7 positions agree with TRBD2. With V trimmed by 2 bases and J by 9 bases, 3 bases remained unmatched. CDR1 and CDR2 from the germline V gene are MNHNS and SASEGT. The CDR3 extends over 13 amino acids.